These T cell receptor beta chains were read from a single sample in a study of blood T cell repertoires in COVID-19. Some clones are missing from TCRdb's copy, which holds only in-frame ones; the method was immunoSEQ multiplex PCR. The profile covers approximately 220,000 clones, with 84% appearing a single time and 4.5% to 6% taken by the ten largest. The sequencing input was peripheral blood. The receptors derive from an older woman who had recovered from COVID-19. The CDR3 runs from the conserved cysteine through the conserved F or W. Each record gives: CDR3 DNA, CDR3 protein, V gene, clone size, D gene, J gene. D genes are given only for firm matches. Clone size is given for some rows only: seen once, a few or many times, or a class if the clone is expanded.

cdr3_nt: TGTGCCAGCAGCTCATCCGGGACAACGAACACTGAAGCTTTCTTT
cdr3_aa: CASSSSGTTNTEAFF
v_call: TRBV3-1/TRBV3-2
clone_size: -
d_call: -
j_call: TRBJ1-1

cdr3_nt: TGTGCCAGCAGCCAAGAAGCGGGCACAGCATTCAATGAGCAGTTCTTC
cdr3_aa: CASSQEAGTAFNEQFF
v_call: TRBV3-1/TRBV3-2
clone_size: -
d_call: -
j_call: TRBJ2-1

cdr3_nt: TGTGCCAGCAGTTATGACTACAGCACAGATACGCAGTATTTT
cdr3_aa: CASSYDYSTDTQYF
v_call: TRBV6-6
clone_size: many
d_call: -
j_call: TRBJ2-3

cdr3_nt: TGCGCCAGCAGGCCGGGATCGAGCTCTGGAAACACCATATATTTT
cdr3_aa: CASRPGSSSGNTIYF
v_call: TRBV5-1
clone_size: -
d_call: -
j_call: TRBJ1-3

cdr3_nt: TGTGCCAGCAGCCAGGGACAGGGGAACTATGGCTACACCTTC
cdr3_aa: CASSQGQGNYGYTF
v_call: TRBV28
clone_size: once
d_call: TRBD1
j_call: TRBJ1-2

cdr3_nt: TGTGCCAGCAGCCAACTAGGGACAGGGGTCCACGAGCAGTACTTC
cdr3_aa: CASSQLGTGVHEQYF
v_call: TRBV4-2
clone_size: -
d_call: TRBD1
j_call: TRBJ2-7

cdr3_nt: TGTGCCAGCTGTCAACTCCCGAATGAGCAGTTCTTC
cdr3_aa: CASCQLPNEQFF
v_call: TRBV18
clone_size: -
d_call: -
j_call: TRBJ2-1

cdr3_nt: TGTGCCAGCAGCTTGGTGGGGGTACGGGACAGGGCCTACGAGCAGTACTTC
cdr3_aa: CASSLVGVRDRAYEQYF
v_call: TRBV5-5
clone_size: -
d_call: TRBD1
j_call: TRBJ2-7

cdr3_nt: TGTGCCAGTAGTGGTTCGGACAGTTATAATTCACCCCTCCACTTT
cdr3_aa: CASSGSDSYNSPLHF
v_call: TRBV19
clone_size: -
d_call: -
j_call: TRBJ1-6

cdr3_nt: TGCACCAGCAGCCAAGATCCCCGCGCGGGGGGAACGAACACCGGGGAGCTGTTTTTT
cdr3_aa: CTSSQDPRAGGTNTGELFF
v_call: TRBV1
clone_size: -
d_call: -
j_call: TRBJ2-2

cdr3_nt: TGTGCCAGCAGCGACCGGGACAGGGGCGGGGATACGCAGTATTTT
cdr3_aa: CASSDRDRGGDTQYF
v_call: TRBV5-8
clone_size: once
d_call: TRBD1
j_call: TRBJ2-3

cdr3_nt: TGTGCCAGCAGCATAACAGGGGGTCTCTACAATGAGCAGTTCTTC
cdr3_aa: CASSITGGLYNEQFF
v_call: TRBV11-2
clone_size: -
d_call: TRBD1
j_call: TRBJ2-1

cdr3_nt: TGTGCCAGCAGCAGGGACAGGGACACTGAAGCTTTCTTT
cdr3_aa: CASSRDRDTEAFF
v_call: TRBV7-3
clone_size: -
d_call: TRBD1
j_call: TRBJ1-1

cdr3_nt: TGTGCCAGCAGCCAGAGCGCGGTAAACGGGGAGCTGTTTTTT
cdr3_aa: CASSQSAVNGELFF
v_call: TRBV4-2
clone_size: -
d_call: -
j_call: TRBJ2-2

cdr3_nt: TGTGCCAGCAGTGAATCGAGCTATGGCTACACCTTC
cdr3_aa: CASSESSYGYTF
v_call: TRBV2
clone_size: -
d_call: -
j_call: TRBJ1-2

cdr3_nt: TGTGCCAGCAGCCTAACCCGACCTGAGGCCGGCTACACCTTC
cdr3_aa: CASSLTRPEAGYTF
v_call: TRBV4-2
clone_size: -
d_call: -
j_call: TRBJ1-2

cdr3_nt: TGTGCCAGCAGGCCTGACAGGGCCTTCAATTCACCCCTCCACTTT
cdr3_aa: CASRPDRAFNSPLHF
v_call: TRBV7-2
clone_size: -
d_call: TRBD1
j_call: TRBJ1-6

cdr3_nt: TGTGCCAGCAGTACCGGACAGACTTACTATGGCTACACCTTC
cdr3_aa: CASSTGQTYYGYTF
v_call: TRBV6-2/TRBV6-3
clone_size: -
d_call: -
j_call: TRBJ1-2

cdr3_nt: TGTGCCAGCAGGTGCGGGACAGAAGAGACCCAGTACTTC
cdr3_aa: CASRCGTEETQYF
v_call: TRBV6-4
clone_size: -
d_call: -
j_call: TRBJ2-5

cdr3_nt: TGCGCCAGCAGCTTGGGAATGGCAGGGAACACTGAAGCTTTCTTT
cdr3_aa: CASSLGMAGNTEAFF
v_call: TRBV5-1
clone_size: -
d_call: -
j_call: TRBJ1-1

cdr3_nt: TGTGCCAGCAGGCGGGACGCCCAAGAGACCCAGTACTTC
cdr3_aa: CASRRDAQETQYF
v_call: TRBV5-6
clone_size: -
d_call: -
j_call: TRBJ2-5

cdr3_nt: TGTGCCAGCAGTGAAAACAGGGTGAACACTGAAGCTTTCTTT
cdr3_aa: CASSENRVNTEAFF
v_call: TRBV6-4
clone_size: few
d_call: -
j_call: TRBJ1-1

cdr3_nt: TGTGCCAGTAGTACAGGGTATCAGCCCCAGCATTTT
cdr3_aa: CASSTGYQPQHF
v_call: TRBV19
clone_size: -
d_call: -
j_call: TRBJ1-5

cdr3_nt: TGTGCCATCAGTGACTTAAATCTAGCGGGGGCTCACTACGAGCAGTACTTC
cdr3_aa: CAISDLNLAGAHYEQYF
v_call: TRBV10-3
clone_size: -
d_call: TRBD2
j_call: TRBJ2-7

cdr3_nt: TGTGCTAGTGGTTTGCAGGGCTACACCGGGGAGCTGTTTTTT
cdr3_aa: CASGLQGYTGELFF
v_call: TRBV12-5
clone_size: -
d_call: -
j_call: TRBJ2-2

cdr3_nt: TGTGCCAGCAGCCTCGGGACAGCACCCGTGACTGAAGCTTTCTTT
cdr3_aa: CASSLGTAPVTEAFF
v_call: TRBV9
clone_size: -
d_call: TRBD1
j_call: TRBJ1-1

cdr3_nt: TGTGCCAGCAGCCAATCCGCGAACACCGGGGAGCTGTTTTTT
cdr3_aa: CASSQSANTGELFF
v_call: TRBV3-1/TRBV3-2
clone_size: -
d_call: -
j_call: TRBJ2-2

cdr3_nt: TGTGCCAGTGCCCCTAGCGGTTTCTACAATGAGCAGTTCTTC
cdr3_aa: CASAPSGFYNEQFF
v_call: TRBV7-2
clone_size: -
d_call: TRBD2
j_call: TRBJ2-1

cdr3_nt: TGTGCCAGCCAACTGATGGACGAGCAGTACTTC
cdr3_aa: CASQLMDEQYF
v_call: TRBV28
clone_size: -
d_call: -
j_call: TRBJ2-7

cdr3_nt: TGTGCCAGCAAGGACCTAAGCGGGGGGAAGGCAACTGAAGCTTTCTTT
cdr3_aa: CASKDLSGGKATEAFF
v_call: TRBV25-1
clone_size: -
d_call: -
j_call: TRBJ1-1

cdr3_nt: TGCGCCAGCAGCTTAGGGGGGACAGAGAATGGCTACACCTTC
cdr3_aa: CASSLGGTENGYTF
v_call: TRBV5-1
clone_size: -
d_call: TRBD1
j_call: TRBJ1-2

cdr3_nt: TGTGCCAGCAGTGAGGGGCCCAGCGGGGGTCAGCCCCAGCATTTT
cdr3_aa: CASSEGPSGGQPQHF
v_call: TRBV6-1
clone_size: -
d_call: -
j_call: TRBJ1-5

cdr3_nt: TGCGCCAGCAGATTTTCAGAGAACACTGAAGCTTTCTTT
cdr3_aa: CASRFSENTEAFF
v_call: TRBV5-1
clone_size: -
d_call: -
j_call: TRBJ1-1

cdr3_nt: TGTGCCACCAGTGACGCCTCCAATTACGGGGATACGCAGTATTTT
cdr3_aa: CATSDASNYGDTQYF
v_call: TRBV24-1
clone_size: -
d_call: -
j_call: TRBJ2-3

cdr3_nt: TGTGCCAGCAGCTTGGTGGGACAGGGGACAGATACGCAGTATTTT
cdr3_aa: CASSLVGQGTDTQYF
v_call: TRBV5-8
clone_size: -
d_call: TRBD1
j_call: TRBJ2-3

cdr3_nt: TGTGCCTGGAGTGTTGAGTTCGGCTACACCTTC
cdr3_aa: CAWSVEFGYTF
v_call: TRBV30
clone_size: -
d_call: -
j_call: TRBJ1-2

cdr3_nt: TGCGCCAGCAGCCAGGGGCAAACAGGGGGTAACTACGAGCAGTACTTC
cdr3_aa: CASSQGQTGGNYEQYF
v_call: TRBV4-1
clone_size: -
d_call: TRBD1
j_call: TRBJ2-7

cdr3_nt: TGTGCCAGTAGTCTCCAGCGGGGGGGCTACGAGCAGTACTTC
cdr3_aa: CASSLQRGGYEQYF
v_call: TRBV19
clone_size: -
d_call: TRBD2
j_call: TRBJ2-7

cdr3_nt: TGCGCCAGCAGCTCCCGACAGGGGGCTATCACCGGGGAGCTGTTTTTT
cdr3_aa: CASSSRQGAITGELFF
v_call: TRBV5-1
clone_size: -
d_call: TRBD1
j_call: TRBJ2-2

cdr3_nt: TGTGCCAGCAGCAAGACTAGCGGGGGTCCCAATGAGCAGTTCTTC
cdr3_aa: CASSKTSGGPNEQFF
v_call: TRBV7-3
clone_size: -
d_call: TRBD2
j_call: TRBJ2-1

cdr3_nt: TGTGCCAGTAGTATTTGGAGGGAAGACACTGAAGCTTTCTTT
cdr3_aa: CASSIWREDTEAFF
v_call: TRBV19
clone_size: -
d_call: -
j_call: TRBJ1-1

cdr3_nt: TGTGCCAGCTCACGTCTAGTAATGACTGAAGCTTTCTTT
cdr3_aa: CASSRLVMTEAFF
v_call: TRBV18
clone_size: -
d_call: -
j_call: TRBJ1-1